Each of the 10 T cell receptor beta chains below was sequenced from the same sample in a study of cytomegalovirus exposure and HLA in healthy donors. Both 60 Vbeta primers and 13 Jbeta primers went into the PCR. Libraries were prepared by immunoSEQ multiplex PCR; TCRdb keeps only in-frame clonotypes and omits some of them. The data hold 55,000 to 65,000 clones, with 89% observed a single time. What was sequenced was PBMCs. The receptors were sampled from a man under 40 in good health and CMV-seropositive.

There are a few counts of this clone. The chain has TRBV9 and TRBJ1-1, with D possibly TRBD1 on 5 matching bases. The V end lost 0 bases, the J end lost 6 bases, and 12 bases lay between the germline ends. CDR3 size: 14 residues. The germline V gene encodes CDR1 SGDLS and CDR2 YYNGEE. CDR3 nucleotides: TGTGCCAGCAGCGTAGGAGGGGAGGTCTCTGAAGCTTTCTTT. Protein product: CASSVGGEVSEAFF.

The J gene is TRBJ2-3, the V gene TRBV6-1; 7 bases agree with TRBD1. The V segment lost 8 bases and the J segment 3 bases; nucleotides outside the gene matches: 8. The CDR3 is made up of 14 amino acids. Per the germline V gene, CDR1 is MNHNS and CDR2 is SASEGT. As DNA, the CDR3 is TGTGCCAGCGTGACAGGGAAATGGACAGATACGCAGTATTTT. Residues: CASVTGKWTDTQYF.

The chain carries TRBV5-8 and TRBJ2-1; D ambiguous. The CDR3 has 12 residues. The V gene's germline CDR1 is SGHTS and CDR2 YDEGEE. Trimming removed 2 bases at V and 9 bases at J, with 9 bases between. Here the CDR3 reads CASSLQPVEQFF. Here the CDR3 DNA reads TGTGCCAGCAGCTTACAGCCGGTTGAGCAGTTCTTC.

The chain recombines TRBV4-2 with TRBJ2-1, with D tentatively TRBD1 (5 bases). This CDR3 has 14 amino acids. Trimming took off 2 bases at V and 5 bases at J, with 10 bases between the two ends. Germline CDR1 is LGHNA and CDR2 is YNFKEQ. CDR3 coding DNA: TGTGCCAGCAGCCAAATAAGACAGAACAATGAGCAGTTCTTC. Protein: CASSQIRQNNEQFF.

V and J are TRBV10-2 and TRBJ2-4; the match to TRBD2 covers 11 bases. This CDR3 spans 14 amino acids. Germline CDR1 and CDR2: WSHSY and SAAADI. J was trimmed by 9 bases and V by 8 bases; bases with no gene match: 9. This chain's CDR3 is CASGFSGRVGIQYF. In nucleotides, the CDR3 is TGCGCCAGCGGATTTAGCGGGAGGGTTGGCATTCAGTACTTC.

On this clone: This sample also contains other DNA sequences that code for the same CDR3. This sequence joins TRBV27 and TRBJ1-1, with D perhaps TRBD1 (5 bases). V lost 2 bases and J lost 1, with 5 bases in between. CDR1 and CDR2 from the germline V gene are MNHEY and SMNVEV (reference sequence). The CDR3 is made up of 13 amino acids. CDR3 nucleotide sequence: TGTGCCAGCAGTTTACAGGGGAACACTGAAGCTTTCTTT. Protein sequence: CASSLQGNTEAFF.

The count of this clone is one. V usage is TRBV5-1 and J usage is TRBJ1-4; D might be TRBD1 (6 bases). This CDR3 spans 14 amino acids. Germline CDR1 reads SGHRS; CDR2 reads YFSETQ. The germline V and J ends were trimmed by 2 bases and 4 bases, with 9 bases remaining between them. The CDR3 reads CASSLQGVNEKLFF. The CDR3 region has the DNA TGCGCCAGCAGCTTACAGGGAGTTAATGAAAAACTGTTTTTT.

The chain couples TRBV7-3 to TRBJ1-2; TRBD1 matches at 7 bases. Trimming at V came to 4 bases and at J to 4 bases, leaving 6 bases not matched to a gene. This CDR3 has 14 residues. Germline V gene data show CDR1 as SGHTA and CDR2 as FQGTGA. CDR3 in DNA: TGTGCCAGCAGCTGGCAGGGGGACGGCTATGGCTACACCTTC. The encoded protein is CASSWQGDGYGYTF.

The V gene is TRBV13, the J gene TRBJ2-7, with D perhaps TRBD2 (5 bases). V was clipped by 2 bases and J by 3 bases, with 8 bases between them. Germline values: CDR1 PRHDT, CDR2 FYEKMQ (reference sequence). This CDR3 comprises 13 residues. CDR3 bases: TGTGCCAGCAGCTTACGGGGATTCTACGAGCAGTACTTC. It specifies CASSLRGFYEQYF.

This clone has just one count. The chain recombines TRBV5-1 with TRBJ2-5, with D tentatively TRBD2 (6 bases). The DNA end lines up better with TRBJ2-7; the J call may be wrong. The CDR3 is 13 amino acids. In germline, CDR1 is SGHRS, CDR2 YFSETQ. The CDR3 protein is CASSFPGVHEQYF. CDR3 coding DNA: TGCGCCAGCAGCTTCCCGGGGGTGCACGAGCAGTACTTC.